Each of the 18 T cell receptor beta chains below was sequenced from the same sample in a study of blood T cell repertoires in COVID-19. The repertoire was sequenced with immunoSEQ multiplex PCR; TCRdb's copy has only in-frame clones and lacks some. The sample gives around 80,000 clones, around 90% of which show up once; around 4.8% is in the top ten. The sample consisted of peripheral blood. Receptors originate from a woman older than 75 with acute or convalescent COVID-19.

This clone was seen once. The chain joins TRBV19 to TRBJ1-5; TRBD1 aligns across 7 bases. The CDR3 extends over 15 amino acids. The ends lost 6 bases at V and 0 bases at J; junction bases unmatched: 5. Germline-derived CDR1 and CDR2 are LNHDA and SQIVND (reference sequence). In nucleotides, the CDR3 is TGTGCCAGTAGAGGACAGGAATATAGCAATCAGCCCCAGCATTTT. Its protein product is CASRGQEYSNQPQHF.

V gene TRBV7-6 combines with J gene TRBJ1-2; TRBD1 agrees at 10 bases. Trimming at V came to 1 base and at J to 5 bases, leaving 13 bases not matched to a gene. Germline assignment: CDR1 SGHVS and CDR2 FNYEAQ. The CDR3 length is 18 residues. Here the CDR3 DNA reads TGTGCCAGCAGCTTAGTACCGACAGGGGGCTCTAGTTGGTATGGCTACACCTTC. Translation gives CASSLVPTGGSSWYGYTF.

This chain joins TRBV6-5 and TRBJ2-7, with D possibly matching TRBD1 (5 bases). Looked up from germline, CDR1 is MNHEY and CDR2 is SVGAGI. This CDR3 spans 12 amino acids. V lost 7 bases and J 5 bases, leaving 12 bases between the germline ends. CDR3 loop: CASMAGYHEQYF. As DNA, the CDR3 is TGTGCCAGCATGGCAGGGTATCACGAGCAGTACTTC.

The chain uses TRBV5-6 and TRBJ2-1; TRBD2 agrees at 7 bases. J was trimmed by 9 bases and V by 4 bases; bases with no gene match: 7. The germline V gene has CDR1 SGHDT and CDR2 YYEEEE. This CDR3 comprises 13 residues. CDR3 region: CASSTRLAGEQFF. The DNA of the CDR3 is TGTGCCAGCAGCACTCGACTAGCTGGTGAGCAGTTCTTC.

This chain connects TRBV13 to TRBJ2-5; perhaps TRBD2 as D (6 bases). Trimming cost V 2 bases and J 5 bases, with 9 bases left between them. This CDR3 comprises 13 residues. Germline CDR1 and CDR2: PRHDT and FYEKMQ (reference sequence). DNA of the CDR3: TGTGCCAGCAGCTTACGGGGGAGGGAGACCCAGTACTTC. Amino acid sequence: CASSLRGRETQYF.

V is TRBV7-3 and J is TRBJ2-1; weak D call: TRBD1 (6 bases). Deletions cut 4 bases from V and 7 bases from J, with 17 bases between. This CDR3 is built from 15 residues. Germline loops: CDR1 SGHTA, CDR2 FQGTGA. This CDR3 reads CASSSPGPQGNEQFF. The CDR3 DNA reads as TGTGCCAGCAGCTCTCCGGGCCCCCAGGGGAATGAGCAGTTCTTC.

This clone was seen only once. This sequence joins TRBV19 and TRBJ1-2, with TRBD1 matching 8 bases. The CDR3 has 15 amino acids. Germline V lookup: CDR1 LNHDA, CDR2 SQIVND (reference sequence). J lost 0 bases, V lost 5 bases, and 5 bases had no gene match. This CDR3 is CASSFGQGANYGYTF. CDR3 nucleotides: TGTGCCAGTAGTTTCGGACAGGGAGCTAACTATGGCTACACCTTC.

This clone was observed once. CDR3 in amino acids: CASSPLAGGLGEQFF. CDR3 coding DNA: TGTGCCAGCAGCCCCTTGGCGGGGGGCCTCGGGGAGCAGTTCTTC. The rearrangement links TRBV7-2 to TRBJ2-1; 8 nucleotides match TRBD2. V lost 5 bases, J lost 10 bases, and 13 bases stayed unmatched. Looked up from germline, CDR1 is SGHTA and CDR2 is FQGNSA. The CDR3 is 15 residues long.

The chain couples TRBV5-8 to TRBJ1-5; D possibly corresponds to TRBD1 (5 bases). The CDR3 totals 19 residues. In germline, CDR1 is SGHTS, CDR2 YDEGEE. The ends were cut back, 3 bases at V and 2 bases at J, with 24 bases in the middle. The CDR3 DNA is TGTGCCAGCAGCTACGTCCAGGGAACATTTGGGGCTGGCAATCAGCCCCAGCATTTT. Protein: CASSYVQGTFGAGNQPQHF.

J is TRBJ1-5 and V is TRBV19, with D tentatively TRBD1 (6 bases). Germline CDR1 and CDR2: LNHDA and SQIVND (reference sequence). V was trimmed by 6 bases and J by 4 bases, leaving 7 bases between them. This CDR3 has 12 amino acids. For the CDR3, the DNA is TGTGCCAGTAGCCAGGGGAATCAGCCCCAGCATTTT. Translated: CASSQGNQPQHF. Full variable domain (outside the CDR3, taken from reference TRBV19 and TRBJ1-5): DGGITQSPKYLFRKEGQNVTLSCEQNLNHDAMYWYRQDPGQGLRLIYYSQIVNDFQKGDIAEGYSVSREKKESFPLTVTSAQKNPTAFYLCASSQGNQPQHFGDGTRLSIL.

The chain combines TRBV28 with TRBJ2-5; 9 bases are shared with TRBD1. Trimming took 6 bases from V and 0 from J; bases not matched to a gene: 8. Germline V CDR1 and CDR2: MDHEN, SYDVKM. This CDR3 is 16 amino acids long. CDR3 sequence (DNA): TGTGCCAGCAGCTTTGGCGGACAGGGGTACCAAGAGACCCAGTACTTC. Its translation: CASSFGGQGYQETQYF.

The chain links TRBV24-1 to TRBJ2-7; TRBD1 matches 10 bases. Germline V CDR1 and CDR2: KGHDR, SFDVKD. Trimming took 7 bases from V and 2 from J; bases not matched to a gene: 7. The CDR3 is made up of 15 amino acids. CDR3 coding DNA: TGTGCCACCAGCCTCCGGGACAGGGGTACCTACGAGCAGTACTTC. This gives the protein CATSLRDRGTYEQYF.

The rearrangement links TRBV7-3 to TRBJ2-3, with D maybe TRBD2 (5 bases). CDR3 length: 14 amino acids. V lost 4 bases and J lost 2, with 10 bases in between. Germline V gives CDR1 SGHTA, CDR2 FQGTGA. CDR3 DNA sequence: TGTGCCAGCAGCTCTAGCCTAATCACAGATACGCAGTATTTT. As protein: CASSSSLITDTQYF.

DNA of the CDR3: TGCGCCAGCAGCCTGGGACAGGGAAGTGAAAAACTGTTTTTT. Translated: CASSLGQGSEKLFF. The V call is TRBV5-1, the J call TRBJ1-4, with 9 nucleotides matching TRBD1. The J segment lost 7 bases and the V segment lost 4 bases, leaving 5 bases of the junction unmatched. Germline CDR1 reads SGHRS; CDR2 reads YFSETQ. The CDR3 is 14 amino acids.

V gene TRBV6-5 combines with J gene TRBJ1-5; 8 bases match TRBD1. Per the germline V gene, CDR1 is MNHEY and CDR2 is SVGAGI. V shed 7 bases, J shed 9 bases, and the junction held 8 bases outside the gene matches. CDR3 length: 13 amino acids. The CDR3 loop reads CASNQDRERPQHF. The CDR3 region has the DNA TGTGCCAGCAATCAGGACAGGGAGAGGCCCCAGCATTTT.

The rearrangement joins TRBV4-1 to TRBJ2-7, with 12 bases aligning to TRBD2. The V gene end was trimmed by 0 bases and the J gene end by 6 bases; junction bases not matched to a gene: 3. CDR1 is MGHRA and CDR2 is YSYEKL in the germline V gene. The CDR3 loop spans 15 amino acids. This CDR3 is CASSQETSGRTEQYF. The CDR3 DNA follows: TGCGCCAGCAGCCAAGAAACTAGCGGGAGGACCGAGCAGTACTTC.

The V call is TRBV5-4, the J call TRBJ2-5; D possibly corresponds to TRBD2 (6 bases). Germline loops: CDR1 SGHNT, CDR2 YYREEE (reference sequence). The CDR3 runs 14 residues. With 4 bases removed from V and 3 bases from J, the gap between germline ends came to 13 bases. The CDR3 nucleotides are TGTGCCAGCAGCCTTCGAGGAGGGGAAGAGACCCAGTACTTC. Its protein is CASSLRGGEETQYF.

This sequence joins TRBV12-2 and TRBJ1-2. TRBV12-2 is flagged as a pseudogene. The CDR3 length is 16 residues. The CDR3 sequence: CASRISPVARVFGYTF. The CDR3 nucleotides are TGTGCAAGTCGCATATCCCCGGTAGCCCGAGTGTTTGGCTACACCTTC.